Listed below are T cell receptor beta chains from one sample, sequenced in a study of shared clonotypes between healthy human individuals. TCRdb's table, derived via immunoSEQ multiplex PCR, lists solely in-frame clones and lacks some. The sample lists around 2.3 million clones, 90% to 96% occurring once. Sample: naive CD4+ T cells sorted from blood. All receptors come from a man between 18 and 35 years old in good health. Each CDR3 is given with its conserved first and last residue. A D gene is named only where the DNA matches it firmly. Some rows mark clone size as missing; the rest say once, few, many or name a class of expanded clone.

>.|TRBV27|TRBJ1-2|.
CASSLSFREYGYTF
TGTGCCAGCAGTTTATCGTTTCGGGAGTATGGCTACACCTTC
>TRBD1|TRBV5-4|TRBJ2-7|.
CASSTRDSPYEQYF
TGTGCCAGCAGCACAAGGGACAGCCCCTACGAGCAGTACTTC
>.|TRBV29-1|TRBJ1-1|.
CSVVGRMNTEAFF
TGCAGCGTTGTGGGGCGGATGAACACTGAAGCTTTCTTT
>.|TRBV9|TRBJ2-1|.
CASSVALRENNNEQFF
TGTGCCAGCAGCGTAGCTCTTCGGGAGAACAACAATGAGCAGTTCTTC
>.|TRBV13|TRBJ1-3|.
CASSLGQAGRLSGNTIYF
TGTGCCAGCAGCTTAGGCCAGGCTGGGAGGCTCTCTGGAAACACCATATATTTT
>TRBD1|TRBV6-5|TRBJ2-7|.
CASSFPGQGGEQYF
TGTGCCAGCAGTTTCCCGGGACAGGGGGGCGAGCAGTACTTC
>TRBD2|TRBV6-6|TRBJ2-1|.
CASSPSGSSYNEQFF
TGTGCCAGCAGTCCTAGCGGAAGCTCCTACAATGAGCAGTTCTTC
>.|TRBV11-3|TRBJ2-7|.
CASSLEWAHEQYF
TGTGCCAGCAGCTTAGAGTGGGCCCACGAGCAGTACTTC
>TRBD1|TRBV2|TRBJ1-2|.
CASTLTDRARGYTF
TGTGCCAGCACCCTTACGGACAGGGCTCGCGGCTACACCTTC
>TRBD2|TRBV6-5|TRBJ2-3|once
CASSYTSGLNTQYF
TGTGCCAGCAGTTACACTAGCGGCTTAAATACGCAGTATTTT